Each of the 15 T cell receptor beta chains below was sequenced from the same sample in a study of glioma-infiltrating T cells after dendritic cell vaccination. Produced via immunoSEQ multiplex PCR; TCRdb's table is partial and in-frame only. The sample records about 99,000 clones, approximately 80% being singletons. The sequencing used blood, collected before dendritic cell vaccination. Receptors originate from a human donor with glioblastoma.

The chain links TRBV6-5 to TRBJ1-3, with D unresolved. This CDR3 is 12 amino acids long. V lost 5 bases and J 5 bases, leaving 7 bases between the germline ends. Germline values: CDR1 MNHEY, CDR2 SVGAGI. CDR3 nucleotide sequence: TGTGCCAGCAGTCTAAGTCGAAACACCATATATTTT. Its protein product is CASSLSRNTIYF.

The chain carries TRBV4-1 and TRBJ1-1; 7 positions agree with TRBD1. The germline V gene has CDR1 MGHRA and CDR2 YSYEKL. J lost 1 base, V lost 5 bases, and 10 bases had no gene match. The CDR3 length is 16 residues. The CDR3: CASSWDPTGRNTEAFF. Here the CDR3 DNA reads TGCGCCAGCAGCTGGGACCCGACAGGGAGGAACACTGAAGCTTTCTTT.

The gene calls are TRBV2 and TRBJ1-5; D perhaps matches TRBD1 (5 bases). CDR1 SNHLY and CDR2 FYNNEI come from the germline V gene. The CDR3 is made up of 14 amino acids. Trimming stripped 4 bases from V and 6 bases from J, with 13 bases between. CDR3 in DNA: TGTGCCAGCAGTGGATCGGGGGGTGGTCAGCCCCAGCATTTT. It specifies CASSGSGGGQPQHF.

V is TRBV4-1 and J is TRBJ2-4; a possible D gene is TRBD2 (6 bases). The ends were cut back, 4 bases at V and 1 base at J, with 17 bases in the middle. The germline V gene encodes CDR1 MGHRA and CDR2 YSYEKL. CDR3 size: 17 residues. Here the CDR3 DNA reads TGCGCCAGCAGCCCGGGACTTCGGTCGGGGGCCAAAAACATTCAGTACTTC. Translation: CASSPGLRSGAKNIQYF.

This clone was observed a handful of times. The chain links TRBV19 to TRBJ1-5, with D possibly TRBD1 on 5 matching bases. The CDR3 extends over 13 amino acids. Trimming left V 11 bases short and J 3 bases short, with 14 bases between. Germline assignment: CDR1 LNHDA and CDR2 SQIVND (reference sequence). CDR3 DNA sequence: TGTGCCTGGAGTGTGGGGCCCAATCAGCCCCAGCATTTT. The encoded protein is CAWSVGPNQPQHF.

This clone occurred many times. The chain combines TRBV2 with TRBJ2-4; maybe TRBD1 (6 bases). The CDR3 totals 13 residues. Germline assignment: CDR1 SNHLY and CDR2 FYNNEI. Trimming pared 9 bases from V and 5 bases from J, leaving 14 bases between. In nucleotides, the CDR3 is TGTGCCAGTGCCCGGGACACCCAAAACATTCAGTACTTC. Translating it yields CASARDTQNIQYF.

CDR3 protein: CASSLGAWDIQYF. DNA for the CDR3: TGTGCCAGCAGCTTAGGGGCCTGGGACATTCAGTACTTC. This chain links TRBV11-2 with TRBJ2-4; D unresolved. Trimming removed 1 base at V and 8 bases at J, with 9 bases between. CDR3 size: 13 residues. Germline V gene sequence: CDR1 SGHAT, CDR2 FQNNGV.

The CDR3 sequence is CASSPGSPGVRSEKLFF. The CDR3 DNA reads as TGTGCCAGCAGCCCCGGTAGTCCGGGGGTGAGGAGTGAAAAACTGTTTTTT. The rearrangement uses TRBV9 and TRBJ1-4; TRBD1 is a possible D gene (5 bases). The CDR3 has 17 residues. V lost 4 bases to trimming and J lost 7 bases, with 23 bases between them. The V gene's germline CDR1 is SGDLS and CDR2 YYNGEE.

This chain joins TRBV5-1 and TRBJ1-1; 8 nucleotides agree with TRBD1. Per germline, CDR1 SGHRS and CDR2 YFSETQ. This CDR3 comprises 15 residues. Unmatched junction bases numbered 8, after V lost 4 bases and J lost 3 bases. CDR3 sequence (DNA): TGCGCCAGCAGCCCTGAGACAGGGGAGGACACTGAAGCTTTCTTT. It codes for CASSPETGEDTEAFF. The full variable domain, in which reference TRBV5-1 and TRBJ1-1 provide the parts outside the CDR3, is KAGVTQTPRYLIKTRGQQVTLSCSPISGHRSVSWYQQTPGQGLQFLFEYFSETQRNKGNFPGRFSGRQFSNSRSEMNVSTLELGDSALYLCASSPETGEDTEAFFGQGTRLTVV.

The V and J genes are TRBV29-1 and TRBJ2-7; D not resolved. Germline CDR1 and CDR2: SQVTM and ANQGSEA. Trimming cost V 5 bases and J 3 bases, with 11 bases left between them. CDR3 length: 12 amino acids. This CDR3 is CSVRTVRYEQYF. The CDR3 bases are TGCAGCGTTCGTACAGTCCGCTACGAGCAGTACTTC.

The V call is TRBV9, the J call TRBJ2-7; 12 bases map to TRBD2. This CDR3 is 15 amino acids long. With 1 base clipped from V and 6 bases from J, the junction kept 5 bases outside the gene matches. Per the germline V gene, CDR1 is SGDLS and CDR2 is YYNGEE. CDR3 nucleotides: TGTGCCAGCAGCGTATCATCACTAGCGGGGGGCGAGCAGTACTTC. Translating it yields CASSVSSLAGGEQYF. Full variable domain (remainder filled in from reference TRBV9 and TRBJ2-7): DSGVTQTPKHLITATGQRVTLRCSPRSGDLSVYWYQQSLDQGLQFLIQYYNGEERAKGNILERFSAQQFPDLHSELNLSSLELGDSALYFCASSVSSLAGGEQYFGPGTRLTVT.

The chain recombines TRBV19 with TRBJ2-3, with 8 bases fitting TRBD1. CDR1 is LNHDA and CDR2 is SQIVND in the germline V gene (reference sequence). V lost 6 bases, J lost 0 bases, and 8 bases stayed unmatched. There are 16 residues in the CDR3. The DNA of the CDR3 is TGTGCCAGTAGGCGGGACAGGTCACCTAGCACAGATACGCAGTATTTT. Residues: CASRRDRSPSTDTQYF.

This clone was seen at least ten times. The V and J genes are TRBV7-2 and TRBJ2-3, with no clear D. The ends were cut back, 0 bases at V and 2 bases at J, with 6 bases in the middle. Germline V gene sequence: CDR1 SGHTA, CDR2 FQGNSA. There are 14 residues in the CDR3. Written as DNA, the CDR3 is TGTGCCAGCAGCTTAGCTTCGGTCACAGATACGCAGTATTTT. Protein product: CASSLASVTDTQYF.

The chain has TRBV21-1 and TRBJ1-3; the table's TRBD1 call for D was not verified on the DNA. TRBV21-1 is marked as a pseudogene. CDR3 size: 18 residues. For the CDR3, the DNA is TGTGCCAGCAGCGGCCTCCAGGGGGTAATGGATGGGGGAAACACCATATATTTT. Translation: CASSGLQGVMDGGNTIYF.

The gene calls are TRBV4-1 and TRBJ2-2; TRBD2 matches at 12 bases. CDR1 MGHRA and CDR2 YSYEKL come from the germline V gene. The CDR3 length is 16 residues. V trimming: 4 bases; J trimming: 5 bases; junction bases outside the gene matches: 5. CDR3 in amino acids: CASSPGLAGRTGELFF. In DNA form, the CDR3 reads TGCGCCAGCAGCCCGGGACTAGCGGGTCGTACCGGGGAGCTGTTTTTT.